The sequence of this T cell receptor beta chain was determined in a study of blood T cells in healthy people across ages. The CDR3 extends over 14 amino acids. Germline assignment: CDR1 SNHLY and CDR2 FYNNEI. The V end lost 2 bases, the J end lost 0 bases, and 7 bases lay between the germline ends. A J-beta primer mix and a sample-barcoded 5' primer were used in a second PCR of about 7 to 12 cycles. TCRdb itself ran the 5' RACE reads through MiXCR, one entry per CDR3 protein. The sample carries 1.5 million to 2 million distinct CDR3 sequences, roughly 28% recorded once. Collection of 8.5 to 10 milliliters of peripheral blood was performed for each donor. Each sample yielded at least 5.5 micrograms of PBMC total RNA.

The chain has TRBV2 and TRBJ1-1; no firm D call. The sequencing input was blood. This TCR derives from a woman aged 25-40 years in good health. In nucleotides, the CDR3 is TGTGCCAGCAGTGAAAGAGGCCTGAACACTGAAGCTTTCTTT. This codes for CASSERGLNTEAFF. The full variable domain, its missing parts supplied by reference TRBV2 and TRBJ1-1, is EPEVTQTPSHQVTQMGQEVILRCVPISNHLYFYWYRQILGQKVEFLVSFYNNEISEKSEIFDDQFSVERPDGSNFTLKIRSTKLEDSAMYFCASSERGLNTEAFFGQGTRLTVV.